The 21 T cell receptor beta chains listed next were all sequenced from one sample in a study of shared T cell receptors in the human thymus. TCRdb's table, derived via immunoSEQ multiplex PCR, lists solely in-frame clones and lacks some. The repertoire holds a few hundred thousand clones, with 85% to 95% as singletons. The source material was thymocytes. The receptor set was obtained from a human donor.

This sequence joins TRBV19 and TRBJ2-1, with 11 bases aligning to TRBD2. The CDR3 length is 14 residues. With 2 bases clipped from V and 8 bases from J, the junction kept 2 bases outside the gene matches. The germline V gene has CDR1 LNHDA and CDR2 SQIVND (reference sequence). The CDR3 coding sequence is TGTGCCAGTAGTATAACTAGCGGGAGTGATGAGCAGTTCTTC. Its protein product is CASSITSGSDEQFF.

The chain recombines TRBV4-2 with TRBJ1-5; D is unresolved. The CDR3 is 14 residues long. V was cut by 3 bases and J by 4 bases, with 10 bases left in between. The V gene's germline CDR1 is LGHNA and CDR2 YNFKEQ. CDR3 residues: CASSHNFLNQPQHF. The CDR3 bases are TGTGCCAGCAGCCATAACTTCCTTAATCAGCCCCAGCATTTT.

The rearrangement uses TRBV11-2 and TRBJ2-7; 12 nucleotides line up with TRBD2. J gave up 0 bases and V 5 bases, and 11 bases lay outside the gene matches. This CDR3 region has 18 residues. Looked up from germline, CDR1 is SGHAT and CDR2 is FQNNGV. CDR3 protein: CASSPRTSGITFSYEQYF. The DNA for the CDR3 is TGTGCCAGCAGCCCTCGGACTAGCGGGATCACCTTCTCCTACGAGCAGTACTTC.

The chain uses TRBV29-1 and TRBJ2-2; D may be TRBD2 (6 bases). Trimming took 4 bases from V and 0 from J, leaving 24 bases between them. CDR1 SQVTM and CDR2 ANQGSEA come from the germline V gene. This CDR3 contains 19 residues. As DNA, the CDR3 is TGCAGCGTTGGGCATCGAGGGACTCCTAAACCCGCGAACACCGGGGAGCTGTTTTTT. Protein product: CSVGHRGTPKPANTGELFF.

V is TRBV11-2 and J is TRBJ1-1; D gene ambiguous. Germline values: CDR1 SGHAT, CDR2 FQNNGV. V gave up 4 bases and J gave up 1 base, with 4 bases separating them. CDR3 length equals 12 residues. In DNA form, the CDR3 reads TGTGCCAGCAGCTCGCAGAACACTGAAGCTTTCTTT. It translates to CASSSQNTEAFF.

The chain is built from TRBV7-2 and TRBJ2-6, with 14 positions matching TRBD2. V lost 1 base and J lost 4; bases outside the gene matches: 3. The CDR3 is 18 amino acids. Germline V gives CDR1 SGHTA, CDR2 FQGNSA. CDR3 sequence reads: CASSLGTSGRNGANVLTF. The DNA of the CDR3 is TGTGCCAGCAGCTTAGGGACTAGCGGGAGGAACGGGGCCAACGTCCTGACTTTC.

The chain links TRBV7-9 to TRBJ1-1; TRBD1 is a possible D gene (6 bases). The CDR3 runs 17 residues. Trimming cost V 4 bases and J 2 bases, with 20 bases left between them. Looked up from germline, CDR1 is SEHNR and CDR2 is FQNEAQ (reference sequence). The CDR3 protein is CASSSQPPRDNNTEAFF. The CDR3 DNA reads TGTGCCAGCAGCTCCCAACCGCCCCGGGACAACAACACTGAAGCTTTCTTT.

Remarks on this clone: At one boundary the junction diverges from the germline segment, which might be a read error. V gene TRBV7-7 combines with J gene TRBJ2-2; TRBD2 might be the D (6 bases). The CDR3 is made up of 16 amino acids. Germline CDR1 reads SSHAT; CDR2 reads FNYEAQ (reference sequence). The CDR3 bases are TGTGCTAGCAGCTCCCCGCGGGGTCCGAACACCGGGGAGCTGTTTTTT. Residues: CASSSPRGPNTGELFF.

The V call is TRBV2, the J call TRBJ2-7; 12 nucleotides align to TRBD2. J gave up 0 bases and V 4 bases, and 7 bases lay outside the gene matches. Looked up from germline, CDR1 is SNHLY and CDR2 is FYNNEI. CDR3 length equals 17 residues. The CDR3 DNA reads TGTGCCAGCAGTGGACTAGCGGGAGCCTGCCTCTCCTACGAGCAGTACTTC. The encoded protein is CASSGLAGACLSYEQYF.

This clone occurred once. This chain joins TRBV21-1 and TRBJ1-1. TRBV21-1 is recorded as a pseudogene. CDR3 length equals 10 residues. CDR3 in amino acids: CAREGREAFF. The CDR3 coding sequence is TGTGCCAGAGAGGGCCGTGAAGCTTTCTTT.

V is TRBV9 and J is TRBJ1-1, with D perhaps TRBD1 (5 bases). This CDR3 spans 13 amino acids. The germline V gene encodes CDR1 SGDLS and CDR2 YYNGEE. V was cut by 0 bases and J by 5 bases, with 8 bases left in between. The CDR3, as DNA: TGTGCCAGCAGCGTAGAACAGGCGACTGAAGCTTTCTTT. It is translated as CASSVEQATEAFF. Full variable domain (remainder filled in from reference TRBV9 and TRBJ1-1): DSGVTQTPKHLITATGQRVTLRCSPRSGDLSVYWYQQSLDQGLQFLIQYYNGEERAKGNILERFSAQQFPDLHSELNLSSLELGDSALYFCASSVEQATEAFFGQGTRLTVV.

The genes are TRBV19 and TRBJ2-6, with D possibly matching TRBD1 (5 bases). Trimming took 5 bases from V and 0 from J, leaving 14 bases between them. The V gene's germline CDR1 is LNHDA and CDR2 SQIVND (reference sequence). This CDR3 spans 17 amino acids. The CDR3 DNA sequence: TGTGCCAGTAGTGCCAGACAGTCCTCCTCTGGGGCCAACGTCCTGACTTTC. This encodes CASSARQSSSGANVLTF.

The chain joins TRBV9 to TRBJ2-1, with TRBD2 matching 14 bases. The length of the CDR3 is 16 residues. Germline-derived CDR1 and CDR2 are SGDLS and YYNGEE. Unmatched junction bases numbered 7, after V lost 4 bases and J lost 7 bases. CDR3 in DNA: TGTGCCAGCAGCCGCACCGGGACTAGCGGGAGAAATGAGCAGTTCTTC. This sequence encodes CASSRTGTSGRNEQFF. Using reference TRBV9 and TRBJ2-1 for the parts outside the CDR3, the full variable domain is DSGVTQTPKHLITATGQRVTLRCSPRSGDLSVYWYQQSLDQGLQFLIQYYNGEERAKGNILERFSAQQFPDLHSELNLSSLELGDSALYFCASSRTGTSGRNEQFFGPGTRLTVL.

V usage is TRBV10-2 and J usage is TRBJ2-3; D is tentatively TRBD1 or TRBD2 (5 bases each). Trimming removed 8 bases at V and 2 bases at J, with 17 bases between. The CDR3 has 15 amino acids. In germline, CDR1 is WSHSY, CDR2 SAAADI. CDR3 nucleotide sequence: TGCGCCAGCGGCCTGGGGCTAGCCAACACAGATACGCAGTATTTT. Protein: CASGLGLANTDTQYF.

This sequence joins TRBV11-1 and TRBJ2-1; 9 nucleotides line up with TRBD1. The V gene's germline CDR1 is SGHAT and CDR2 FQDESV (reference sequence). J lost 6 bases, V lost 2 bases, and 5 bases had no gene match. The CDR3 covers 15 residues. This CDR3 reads CASSLRDRGVNEQFF. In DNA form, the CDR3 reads TGTGCCAGCAGCTTACGCGACAGGGGGGTCAATGAGCAGTTCTTC.

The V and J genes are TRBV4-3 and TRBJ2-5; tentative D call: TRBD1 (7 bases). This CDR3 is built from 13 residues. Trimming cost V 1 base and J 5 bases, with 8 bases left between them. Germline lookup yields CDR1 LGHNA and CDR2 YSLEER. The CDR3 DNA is TGCGCCAGCAGCCAAGCAGGGGGGGAGACCCAGTACTTC. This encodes CASSQAGGETQYF.

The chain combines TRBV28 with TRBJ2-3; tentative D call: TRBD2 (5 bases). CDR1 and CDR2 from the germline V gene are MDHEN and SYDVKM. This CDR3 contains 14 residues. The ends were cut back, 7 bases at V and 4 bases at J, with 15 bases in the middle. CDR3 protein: CASTLSRVPDTQYF. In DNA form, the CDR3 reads TGTGCCAGCACCCTTTCGCGGGTCCCAGATACGCAGTATTTT.

The CDR3 region is CASSLDGREQYF. The CDR3 nucleotides read TGTGCCAGCAGTTTAGATGGGCGTGAGCAGTACTTC. The chain links TRBV27 to TRBJ2-7, with D uncertain. The CDR3 runs 12 residues. The V gene lost 2 bases and the J gene lost 7 bases, with 9 bases spanning the gap. The germline V gene has CDR1 MNHEY and CDR2 SMNVEV (reference sequence).

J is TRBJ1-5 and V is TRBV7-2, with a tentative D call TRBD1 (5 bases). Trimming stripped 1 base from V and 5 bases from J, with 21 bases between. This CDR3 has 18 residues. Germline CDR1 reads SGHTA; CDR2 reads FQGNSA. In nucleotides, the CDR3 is TGTGCCAGCAGCTTAGGCCCCCTCCCGGGACGCCGGGATCAGCCCCAGCATTTT. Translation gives CASSLGPLPGRRDQPQHF. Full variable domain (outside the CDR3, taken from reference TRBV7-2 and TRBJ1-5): GAGVSQSPSNKVTEKGKDVELRCDPISGHTALYWYRQSLGQGLEFLIYFQGNSAPDKSGLPSDRFSAERTGGSVSTLTIQRTQQEDSAVYLCASSLGPLPGRRDQPQHFGDGTRLSIL.

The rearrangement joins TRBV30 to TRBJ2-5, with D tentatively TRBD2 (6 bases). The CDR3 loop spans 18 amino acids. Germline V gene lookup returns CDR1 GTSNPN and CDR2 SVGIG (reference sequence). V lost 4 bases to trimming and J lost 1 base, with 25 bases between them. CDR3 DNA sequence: TGTGCCTGGACCGCGCCTGGGACCCCTCGGGGGATCCAAGAGACCCAGTACTTC. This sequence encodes CAWTAPGTPRGIQETQYF.

CDR3 residues: CASRGCSGNTIYF. In DNA form, the CDR3 reads TGTGCCAGCAGGGGTTGCTCTGGAAACACCATATATTTT. This chain uses TRBV28 with TRBJ1-3, with unresolved D. Germline-derived CDR1 and CDR2 are MDHEN and SYDVKM. The CDR3 is made up of 13 amino acids. The ends were cut back, 6 bases at V and 0 bases at J, with 6 bases in the middle.